This T cell receptor beta chain stems from a study of Ad26.COV2.S vaccination and SARS-CoV-2 variants. Study-wide findings and caveats: Non-spike TCR breadth did not differ much between vaccine and placebo recipients. The analyses of TCR breadth and depth may have understated the size of total T cell responses.

As for this clone: Its antigen is as yet unknown.

The V gene lost 1 base and the J gene lost 11 bases, with 17 bases spanning the gap. Germline CDR1 and CDR2: LGHDT and YNNKEL (reference sequence). The CDR3 sequence is 14 residues long. Documented treatment: roughly 20 received Ad26.COV2.S at low or high dose, single or two shots; about five received placebo; per-sample allocation not given. Collection of samples fell on day 63 after the first vaccine or placebo injection. Method: immunoSEQ multiplex PCR; TCRdb's copy keeps in-frame clones and lacks some. The sample holds roughly 330,000 clones; 90% are singletons and the top ten take about 5.4%. The chain joins TRBV3-1 (or the pseudogene TRBV3-2) to TRBJ1-1; tentative D call: TRBD1 (5 bases). This receptor was identified in a person between 18 and 59 years old who received the Ad26.COV2.S COVID-19 vaccine or a placebo. The sample in question was peripheral blood, obtained in a trial of Ad26.COV2.S vaccine versus placebo. Here the CDR3 reads CASSQGDIGTRAFF. The CDR3 nucleotides are TGTGCCAGCAGCCAAGGGGATATCGGGACTCGGGCTTTCTTT.